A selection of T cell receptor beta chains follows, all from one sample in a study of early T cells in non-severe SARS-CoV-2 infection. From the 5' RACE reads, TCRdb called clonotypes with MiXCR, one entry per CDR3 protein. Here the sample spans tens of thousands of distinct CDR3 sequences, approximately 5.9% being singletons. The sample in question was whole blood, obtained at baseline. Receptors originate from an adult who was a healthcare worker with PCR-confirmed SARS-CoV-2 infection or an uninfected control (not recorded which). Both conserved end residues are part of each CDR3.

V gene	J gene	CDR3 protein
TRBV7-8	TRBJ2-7	CASSWGTGDYEQYF
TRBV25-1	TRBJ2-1	CASRKGGWPEQFF
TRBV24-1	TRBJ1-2	CATSDWGRDHGYTF
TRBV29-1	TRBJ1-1	CSVRDLNTEAFF
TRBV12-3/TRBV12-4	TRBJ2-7	CASSTGTLSYEQYF
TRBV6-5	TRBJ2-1	CASSYPGSYNEQFF
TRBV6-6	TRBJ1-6	CASSYAGPRGNSPLHF
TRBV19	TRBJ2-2	CASRGTGKSGELFF
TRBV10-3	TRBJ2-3	CAISEIGENTQYF
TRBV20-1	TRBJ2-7	CSARYRGLAGGEQYF
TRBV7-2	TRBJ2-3	CASSLWGSGTRTDTQYF
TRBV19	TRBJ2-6	CASSIDLGRARVVLTF
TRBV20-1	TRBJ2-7	CSAIQRETYEQYF
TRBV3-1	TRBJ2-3	CASSLDLGVVTQYF
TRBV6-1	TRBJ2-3	CASSFQTSGPITDTQYF
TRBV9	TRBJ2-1	CASSVGLAEFNEQFF
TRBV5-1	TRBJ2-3	CASSLDRSPDTQYF